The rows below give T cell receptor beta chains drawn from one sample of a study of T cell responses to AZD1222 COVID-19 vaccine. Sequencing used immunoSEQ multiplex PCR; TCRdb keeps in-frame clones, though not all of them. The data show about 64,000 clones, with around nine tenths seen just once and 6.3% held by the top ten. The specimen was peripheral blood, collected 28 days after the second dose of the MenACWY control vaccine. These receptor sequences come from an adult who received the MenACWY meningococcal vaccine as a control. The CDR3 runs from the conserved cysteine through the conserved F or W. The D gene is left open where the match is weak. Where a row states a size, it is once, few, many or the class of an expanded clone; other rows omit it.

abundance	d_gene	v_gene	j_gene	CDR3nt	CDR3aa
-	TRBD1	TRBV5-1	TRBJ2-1	TGCGCCAGCAGCTTGGCTAGCCAGGGGGCCGGGAATGAGCAGTTCTTC	CASSLASQGAGNEQFF
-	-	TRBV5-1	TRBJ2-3	TGCGCCAGCAGCTTGACGGATACGCAGTATTTT	CASSLTDTQYF
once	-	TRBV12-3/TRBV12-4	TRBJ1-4	TGTGCCAGCAGTTTAGGGGGGGCCGAAAAACTGTTTTTT	CASSLGGAEKLFF
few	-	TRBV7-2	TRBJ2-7	TGTGCCAGCTCAGTGAGGGACCCCACTGACCAGCAGTACTTC	CASSVRDPTDQQYF
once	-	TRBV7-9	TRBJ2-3	TGTGCCACCCGGAATAGCGGCGCAGATACGCAGTATTTT	CATRNSGADTQYF
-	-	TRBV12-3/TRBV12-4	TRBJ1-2	TGTGCCAGCAGTTTGGGAGGGAGCGGTGGCTACACCTTC	CASSLGGSGGYTF
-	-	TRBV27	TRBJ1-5	TGTGCCAGCAGCATGGAGTATAGCAATCAGCCCCAGCATTTT	CASSMEYSNQPQHF
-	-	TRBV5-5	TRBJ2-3	TGTGCCAGCAGCTTTTCAGTCACGGGGCCAGATACGCAGTATTTT	CASSFSVTGPDTQYF
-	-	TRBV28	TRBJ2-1	TGTGCCAGCAGTTTTGGGACCGGGACGAATGAGCAGTTCTTC	CASSFGTGTNEQFF
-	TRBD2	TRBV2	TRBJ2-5	TGTGCCAGCAAAAAACTAGCGGGAGGACACCAAGAGACCCAGTACTTC	CASKKLAGGHQETQYF
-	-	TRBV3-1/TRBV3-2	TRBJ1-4	TGTGCCAGCAGCCCTGGGAGGGGGGGCTTGGCCACAACTAATGAAAAACTGTTTTTT	CASSPGRGGLATTNEKLFF
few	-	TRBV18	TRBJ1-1	TGTGCCAGCCGACGGGTCCCCTCCGGCACTGAAGCTTTCTTT	CASRRVPSGTEAFF
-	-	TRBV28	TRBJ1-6	TGTGCCAGCCGGAGGGTATCCGATGGTTCACCCCTCCACTTT	CASRRVSDGSPLHF
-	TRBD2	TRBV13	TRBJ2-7	TGTGCCAGCAGCATCCGGACTAGCGGATCCTACGAGCAGTACTTC	CASSIRTSGSYEQYF
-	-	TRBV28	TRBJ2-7	TGTGCCAGCAGTTCCAACTACGAGCAGTACTTC	CASSSNYEQYF
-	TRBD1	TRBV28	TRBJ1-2	TGTGCCAGCAGTTTTTTGGACAGGGGATATGGCTACACCTTC	CASSFLDRGYGYTF
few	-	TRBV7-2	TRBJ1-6	TGTGCCAGCAGCTCTCCTACGGGCGGGGGGAATTCACCCCTCCACTTT	CASSSPTGGGNSPLHF
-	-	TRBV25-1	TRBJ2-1	TGTGCCAGCAGTGATCTCTCCTCAGACCCCCTCCATGAGCAGTTCTTC	CASSDLSSDPLHEQFF
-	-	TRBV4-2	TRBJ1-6	TGTGCCAGCAGCCAAGCTTTAGGGGAAGGAGGGTCACCCCTCCACTTT	CASSQALGEGGSPLHF
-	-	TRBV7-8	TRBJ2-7	TGTGCCAGCAGCTTAGGAGCGGAGGGCCTCGAGCAGTACTTC	CASSLGAEGLEQYF